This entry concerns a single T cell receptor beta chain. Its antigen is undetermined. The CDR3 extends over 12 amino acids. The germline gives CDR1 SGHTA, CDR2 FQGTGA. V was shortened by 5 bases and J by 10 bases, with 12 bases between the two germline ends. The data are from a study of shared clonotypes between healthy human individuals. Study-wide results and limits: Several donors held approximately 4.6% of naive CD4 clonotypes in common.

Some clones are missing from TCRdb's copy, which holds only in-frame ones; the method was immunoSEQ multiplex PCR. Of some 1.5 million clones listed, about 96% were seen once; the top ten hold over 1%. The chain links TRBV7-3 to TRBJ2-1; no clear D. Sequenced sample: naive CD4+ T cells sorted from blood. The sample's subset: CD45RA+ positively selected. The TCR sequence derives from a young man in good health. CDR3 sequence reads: CASSRVGGEQFF. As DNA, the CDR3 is TGTGCCAGCAGCCGGGTGGGTGGCGAGCAGTTCTTC.